These 30 T cell receptor beta chains were sequenced from one sample in a study of blood T cell repertoires in COVID-19 (dated by TCRdb to about 2020). The library was obtained by the immunoSEQ multiplex PCR assay. The table comes from immuneACCESS by way of TCRdb, which keeps in-frame sequences with V and J called. Part of the clones is missing from these tables; in studies checked, under half for an unresolved V gene and the rest for unknown reasons. This sample has about 170,000 clones in its table, and approximately 90% of those were observed once. The ten largest clones add up to roughly 5% of the sample. Sequenced: peripheral blood. All receptors derive from a man between 18 and 29 years old with COVID-19, enrolled during active disease.

The CDR3 DNA reads as TGTGCCAGCAGCTTAGCAGTATTGCACGAGCAGTACTTC. It is translated as CASSLAVLHEQYF. This chain joins TRBV11-2 and TRBJ2-7; D is undetermined. The CDR3 is 13 amino acids. The V gene lost 1 base and the J gene lost 5 bases, with 9 bases spanning the gap. CDR1 and CDR2 from the germline V gene are SGHAT and FQNNGV. The whole variable domain, filled in from reference TRBV11-2 and TRBJ2-7, reads EAGVAQSPRYKIIEKRQSVAFWCNPISGHATLYWYQQILGQGPKLLIQFQNNGVVDDSQLPKDRFSAERLKGVDSTLKIQPAKLEDSAVYLCASSLAVLHEQYFGPGTRLTVT.

The genes are TRBV11-2 and TRBJ2-1; 8 bases map to TRBD2. The CDR3 covers 14 residues. The V segment lost 5 bases and the J segment 5 bases; nucleotides outside the gene matches: 5. Germline CDR1 is SGHAT and CDR2 is FQNNGV. CDR3 loop: CASSQLRGDNEQFF. DNA for the CDR3: TGTGCCAGCAGCCAACTGCGGGGGGACAATGAGCAGTTCTTC. Looking up the rest from reference TRBV11-2 and TRBJ2-1 gives the full variable domain: EAGVAQSPRYKIIEKRQSVAFWCNPISGHATLYWYQQILGQGPKLLIQFQNNGVVDDSQLPKDRFSAERLKGVDSTLKIQPAKLEDSAVYLCASSQLRGDNEQFFGPGTRLTVL.

The chain carries TRBV6-4 and TRBJ1-5; no clear D. The CDR3 has 14 residues. Per germline, CDR1 MRHNA and CDR2 SNTAGT. V shed 7 bases and J shed 3 bases, with 13 bases lying between them. The CDR3 DNA reads TGTGCCAGCACCCGACTGGAGACCAATCAGCCCCAGCATTTT. It is translated as CASTRLETNQPQHF.

This clone was recorded a few times. This chain links TRBV5-6 with TRBJ1-6; the match to TRBD1 covers 9 bases. V was clipped by 4 bases and J by 0 bases; unmatched bases: 5. The germline V gene has CDR1 SGHDT and CDR2 YYEEEE. The CDR3 length is 17 residues. The CDR3 is CASSLGTGSSYNSPLHF. The CDR3 region has the DNA TGTGCCAGCAGCCTGGGGACAGGGAGCTCCTATAATTCACCCCTCCACTTT.

The J gene is TRBJ2-2, the V gene TRBV18; possibly TRBD1 for D (6 bases). V lost 2 bases and J 5 bases, leaving 9 bases between the germline ends. Germline loops: CDR1 KGHSH, CDR2 LQKENI. The CDR3 spans 14 residues. CDR3 DNA sequence: TGTGCCAGCTCACCAAGCCAGGGGACCGGGGAGCTGTTTTTT. Its protein is CASSPSQGTGELFF. Based on the CDR3 plus reference TRBV18 and TRBJ2-2, the full variable domain is NAGVMQNPRHLVRRRGQEARLRCSPMKGHSHVYWYRQLPEEGLKFMVYLQKENIIDESGMPKERFSAEFPKEGPSILRIQQVVRGDSAAYFCASSPSQGTGELFFGEGSRLTVL.

The chain links TRBV7-8 to TRBJ1-5; D call uncertain. CDR1 and CDR2 (germline): SGHVS, FQNEAQ. CDR3 size: 12 residues. Trimming removed 3 bases at V and 4 bases at J, with 4 bases between. The chain's CDR3 is CASSFSNQPQHF. CDR3 coding DNA: TGTGCCAGCAGCTTCAGTAATCAGCCCCAGCATTTT.

This chain connects TRBV11-3 to TRBJ2-7; 12 bases are shared with TRBD1. This CDR3 has 15 residues. CDR1 is SGHNT, CDR2 YENEEA, per germline. V lost 4 bases to trimming and J lost 4 bases; unmatched junction nucleotides: 5. The chain's CDR3 is CASSSGTGGGYEQYF. The CDR3 bases are TGTGCCAGCAGCTCCGGGACAGGGGGCGGATACGAGCAGTACTTC.

This clone was seen just once. The chain employs TRBV5-5 and TRBJ2-7, with 9 bases matching TRBD2. The CDR3 covers 15 residues. The junction had 4 bases not matched to a gene; V was cut back by 0 bases and J by 3 bases. In germline, CDR1 is SGHKS, CDR2 YYEKEE (reference sequence). The CDR3 DNA is TGTGCCAGCAGCTTGGAGACTAGCGGCTACTACGAGCAGTACTTC. Translating it yields CASSLETSGYYEQYF.

This clone was counted a few times. The V gene is TRBV4-3, the J gene TRBJ1-1; 7 bases agree with TRBD1. Trimming cost V 4 bases and J 4 bases; bases outside gene matches: 9. This CDR3 is 15 amino acids long. Germline V lookup: CDR1 LGHNA, CDR2 YSLEER. The CDR3 protein is CASSPQRAGGTEAFF. The CDR3 DNA follows: TGCGCCAGCAGCCCACAGAGGGCAGGGGGCACTGAAGCTTTCTTT.

J is TRBJ2-4 and V is TRBV19, with D perhaps TRBD2 (6 bases). The germline V and J ends were trimmed by 6 bases and 8 bases, with 20 bases remaining between them. The CDR3 sequence is 15 residues long. Per the germline V gene, CDR1 is LNHDA and CDR2 is SQIVND (reference sequence). The CDR3 DNA sequence: TGTGCCAGTAGCTTACGGCGGGACTTTGGAGACATTCAGTACTTC. This sequence encodes CASSLRRDFGDIQYF.

The chain couples TRBV9 to TRBJ2-5, with TRBD1 identical over 9 bases. This CDR3 is built from 13 residues. J was trimmed by 10 bases and V by 4 bases; bases with no gene match: 8. Germline V gives CDR1 SGDLS, CDR2 YYNGEE. The CDR3 reads CASSPRDRAGQYF. The CDR3 bases are TGTGCCAGCAGCCCCCGGGACAGGGCAGGCCAGTACTTC. The full variable domain, completed using reference TRBV9 and TRBJ2-5, is DSGVTQTPKHLITATGQRVTLRCSPRSGDLSVYWYQQSLDQGLQFLIQYYNGEERAKGNILERFSAQQFPDLHSELNLSSLELGDSALYFCASSPRDRAGQYFGPGTRLLVL.

V gene TRBV5-4 combines with J gene TRBJ2-2; tentative D call: TRBD2 (5 bases). The germline V gene encodes CDR1 SGHNT and CDR2 YYREEE (reference sequence). V was shortened by 3 bases and J by 0 bases, with 9 bases between the two germline ends. CDR3 length: 15 residues. The CDR3 DNA reads TGTGCCAGCAGCTCCGGACTCTCGAACACCGGGGAGCTGTTTTTT. It encodes CASSSGLSNTGELFF.

This clone showed up just once. The V gene is TRBV29-1, the J gene TRBJ1-2; 12 bases line up with TRBD1. The CDR3 is 16 amino acids. Germline V gives CDR1 SQVTM, CDR2 ANQGSEA. Trimming removed 1 base from V and 5 bases from J; junction bases left unmatched: 8. The CDR3 sequence: CSVEVVGTGGEYGYTF. Written as DNA, the CDR3 is TGCAGCGTTGAAGTGGTGGGGACAGGGGGCGAATATGGCTACACCTTC.

The chain employs TRBV4-3 and TRBJ1-4; 10 bases agree with TRBD1. Germline trimming cut 1 base from V and 6 bases from J; bases unmatched to any gene: 5. The CDR3 covers 16 residues. Per the germline V gene, CDR1 is LGHNA and CDR2 is YSLEER. CDR3 in amino acids: CASSQVQGTGDEKLFF. The DNA for the CDR3 is TGCGCCAGCAGCCAAGTCCAAGGGACAGGGGATGAAAAACTGTTTTTT.

V and J are TRBV10-3 and TRBJ1-3; D unclear. Germline loops: CDR1 ENHRY, CDR2 SYGVKD. Trimming left V 2 bases short and J 0 bases short, with 14 bases between. The CDR3 totals 17 residues. CDR3 amino acids: CAISEMDSLRSGNTIYF. CDR3 DNA sequence: TGTGCCATCAGTGAGATGGACTCACTACGCTCTGGAAACACCATATATTTT.

This chain joins TRBV3-1 (or the pseudogene TRBV3-2) and TRBJ2-7; 10 bases are a match to TRBD2. V was pared by 6 bases and J by 5 bases, with 4 bases of the junction left unmatched. Germline V gives CDR1 LGHDT, CDR2 YNNKEL (reference sequence). The CDR3 totals 13 residues. The CDR3 here is CASSPSGRDEQYF. CDR3 nucleotide sequence: TGTGCCAGCAGTCCTAGCGGGAGAGACGAGCAGTACTTC.

The gene calls are TRBV24-1 and TRBJ2-1; 7 nucleotides agree with TRBD1. The CDR3 contains 16 residues. The V and J ends lost 3 bases and 2 bases, in that order; junction bases with no gene match: 6. Germline assignment: CDR1 KGHDR and CDR2 SFDVKD. The chain's CDR3 is CATSDTPGGPYNEQFF. CDR3 bases: TGTGCCACCAGTGATACCCCAGGGGGACCCTACAATGAGCAGTTCTTC.

The count of this clone is one. V and J are TRBV30 and TRBJ1-2; maybe TRBD1 (5 bases). Germline V gene sequence: CDR1 GTSNPN, CDR2 SVGIG (reference sequence). V lost 5 bases, J lost 7 bases, and 11 bases lay in between. The CDR3 has 11 amino acids. CDR3 protein: CAWVGLAGYTF. For the CDR3, the DNA is TGTGCCTGGGTGGGACTGGCTGGCTACACCTTC. The whole variable domain, remainder taken from reference TRBV30 and TRBJ1-2, is SQTIHQWPATLVQPVGSPLSLECTVEGTSNPNLYWYRQAAGRGLQLLFYSVGIGQISSEVPQNLSASRPQDRQFILSSKKLLLSDSGFYLCAWVGLAGYTFGSGTRLTVV.

The genes are TRBV20-1 and TRBJ1-1; TRBD1 is a possible D gene (5 bases). This CDR3 comprises 10 residues. Germline V gene data show CDR1 as DFQATT and CDR2 as SNEGSKA (reference sequence). V shed 3 bases and J shed 10 bases, with 9 bases lying between them. The CDR3, as DNA: TGCAGTGCTAGTTTGGGGGGAGCTTTCTTT. Its protein is CSASLGGAFF.

This rearrangement joins TRBV27 to TRBJ2-7, with TRBD1 matching over 8 bases. The germline V gene encodes CDR1 MNHEY and CDR2 SMNVEV (reference sequence). V lost 7 bases to trimming and J lost 1 base; unmatched junction nucleotides: 12. CDR3 size: 16 residues. DNA for the CDR3: TGTGCCAGCATGGGACTTCCGAGACAGGGGTCCTACGAGCAGTACTTC. This gives the protein CASMGLPRQGSYEQYF.

This chain links TRBV7-2 with TRBJ2-1; D ambiguous. From germline, CDR1 is SGHTA and CDR2 FQGNSA. Deletions cut 1 base from V and 6 bases from J, with 10 bases between. The CDR3 length is 14 residues. The CDR3 spells CASSLVEVGNEQFF. CDR3 coding DNA: TGTGCCAGCAGCTTAGTAGAGGTGGGCAATGAGCAGTTCTTC.

The V gene is TRBV30, the J gene TRBJ2-1; 11 bases agree with TRBD2. This CDR3 comprises 14 residues. Trimming took 5 bases from V and 6 from J; bases not matched to a gene: 6. Germline assignment: CDR1 GTSNPN and CDR2 SVGIG (reference sequence). The CDR3 reads CAWGGLAGGNEQFF. CDR3 sequence (DNA): TGTGCCTGGGGGGGGCTAGCGGGAGGCAATGAGCAGTTCTTC.

The CDR3 region has the DNA TGTGCCAGCAGCCAAGAATCGGGAGATACGCAGTATTTT. As protein: CASSQESGDTQYF. The rearrangement links TRBV3-1 (or the pseudogene TRBV3-2) to TRBJ2-3; no clear D gene. From germline, CDR1 is LGHDT and CDR2 YNNKEL (reference sequence). V was cut by 0 bases and J by 5 bases, with 6 bases left in between. The CDR3 extends over 13 amino acids.

The rearrangement links TRBV30 to TRBJ1-3; D gene uncertain. V was shortened by 3 bases and J by 3 bases, with 9 bases between the two germline ends. Germline-derived CDR1 and CDR2 are GTSNPN and SVGIG (reference sequence). CDR3 length equals 13 residues. The chain's CDR3 is CAWSPGDGNTIYF. CDR3 nucleotides: TGTGCCTGGAGCCCGGGTGATGGAAACACCATATATTTT.

The chain has TRBV9 and TRBJ2-3, with TRBD1 matching over 11 bases. The V and J ends lost 3 bases and 8 bases, in that order; junction bases with no gene match: 5. The CDR3 consists of 14 residues. Germline V CDR1 and CDR2: SGDLS, YYNGEE. DNA of the CDR3: TGTGCCAGCAGCGGGGACAGGGGGATTGGTACGCAGTATTTT. Translation: CASSGDRGIGTQYF.

V and J are TRBV7-3 and TRBJ2-7, with a tentative D call TRBD1 (6 bases). The V gene's germline CDR1 is SGHTA and CDR2 FQGTGA. CDR3 size: 14 residues. V lost 3 bases and J lost 3, with 12 bases in between. DNA for the CDR3: TGTGCCAGCAGCTTGTACAGGGCCGACTACGAGCAGTACTTC. It specifies CASSLYRADYEQYF. The whole variable domain, filled in from reference TRBV7-3 and TRBJ2-7, reads GAGVSQTPSNKVTEKGKYVELRCDPISGHTALYWYRQSLGQGPEFLIYFQGTGAADDSGLPNDRFFAVRPEGSVSTLKIQRTERGDSAVYLCASSLYRADYEQYFGPGTRLTVT.

This clone showed up just once. The chain carries TRBV10-3 and TRBJ1-2; D gene uncertain. The length of the CDR3 is 12 residues. Deletions cut 5 bases from V and 7 bases from J, with 11 bases between. Germline values: CDR1 ENHRY, CDR2 SYGVKD. CDR3 amino acids: CAISPSGSGYTF. In DNA form, the CDR3 reads TGTGCCATCAGTCCCTCCGGGTCTGGCTACACCTTC.

V is TRBV3-1 (or the pseudogene TRBV3-2) and J is TRBJ2-7; 10 positions agree with TRBD2. The CDR3 spans 15 residues. CDR1 and CDR2 from the germline V gene are LGHDT and YNNKEL (reference sequence). The J segment lost 0 bases and the V segment lost 4 bases, leaving 3 bases of the junction unmatched. CDR3 coding DNA: TGTGCCAGCAGCCGAGGACTAGCGGACTCCTACGAGCAGTACTTC. Protein sequence: CASSRGLADSYEQYF.

CDR3 in amino acids: CASSPGTNGKGEQFF. The CDR3, as DNA: TGTGCCAGCAGTCCCGGGACTAACGGAAAGGGGGAGCAGTTCTTC. The V gene is TRBV7-2, the J gene TRBJ2-1, with TRBD2 matching 7 bases. The CDR3 totals 15 residues. Germline CDR1 reads SGHTA; CDR2 reads FQGNSA. Trimming at V came to 6 bases and at J to 10 bases, leaving 15 bases not matched to a gene.

The chain links TRBV7-8 to TRBJ2-7; D remains ambiguous. The CDR3 extends over 15 amino acids. V was cut by 3 bases and J by 0 bases, with 12 bases left in between. The V gene's germline CDR1 is SGHVS and CDR2 FQNEAQ. Here the CDR3 reads CASSLAGASSYEQYF. In DNA form, the CDR3 reads TGTGCCAGCAGCTTGGCCGGAGCAAGCTCCTACGAGCAGTACTTC.